This TCR beta chain appears in the sequencing data of a study of CD8 T cells in ankylosing spondylitis. Study results and caveats: Ankylosing spondylitis blood appeared to be characterized by a TCR beta motif of 8 or 9 highly homologous variants.

TCRdb fed the 5' RACE reads into MiXCR, producing one record per CDR3 protein. The sample holds more than 100,000 distinct CDR3 sequences, approximately 17% seen once. CDR1 and CDR2 (germline): MDHEN, SYDVKM. V was pared by 2 bases and J by 5 bases, with 10 bases between. The length of the CDR3 is 14 residues. With regard to this clonotype: Its specificity is not known.

The V and J genes are TRBV28 and TRBJ1-5; possibly TRBD1 for D (6 bases). This clonotype was obtained from a male donor with ankylosing spondylitis. Material for sequencing was blood, either unsorted or a sorted T cell fraction (not recorded which). The CDR3 sequence: CASSLNRVYQPQHF. CDR3 DNA: TGTGCCAGCAGTTTAAACAGGGTGTATCAGCCCCAGCATTTT. Using reference TRBV28 and TRBJ1-5 for the parts outside the CDR3, the full variable domain is DVKVTQSSRYLVKRTGEKVFLECVQDMDHENMFWYRQDPGLGLRLIYFSYDVKMKEKGDIPEGYSVSREKKERFSLILESASTNQTSMYLCASSLNRVYQPQHFGDGTRLSIL.